These 26 T cell receptor beta chains were all obtained from the same sample, sequenced in a study of breast tumors, draining lymph nodes, adjacent tissues. Breast cancer patients provided tissue from their axillary draining lymph nodes. TCRdb reprocessed the multiplex PCR reads with MiXCR, giving one entry per CDR3 protein. The data show approximately 130,000 distinct CDR3 sequences, over 20% seen once. The sample consisted of axillary lymph node tissue. The receptor set was obtained from a female donor with breast cancer. Some clones in this sample may be carry-over from other donors' samples.

This clonotype appeared many times. V is TRBV20-1 and J is TRBJ2-3, with D maybe TRBD2 (6 bases). Per germline, CDR1 DFQATT and CDR2 SNEGSKA (reference sequence). This CDR3 region has 16 residues. V was clipped by 6 bases and J by 0 bases, with 19 bases between them. The CDR3 region is CSASPASVTSTDTQYF. CDR3 nucleotide sequence: TGCAGTGCCTCTCCTGCTAGCGTCACTAGCACAGATACGCAGTATTTT.

This clonotype has a count of ten or more. The gene calls are TRBV5-1 and TRBJ2-7; the D call may be TRBD1 or TRBD2 (6 bases each). The CDR3 is 14 residues long. Germline CDR1 and CDR2: SGHRS and YFSETQ. The V end was cut by 4 bases, the J end by 6 bases, with 17 bases between. The CDR3 reads CASSRGGLFSEQYF. The CDR3 bases are TGCGCCAGCAGCAGAGGGGGGCTCTTTAGCGAGCAGTACTTC.

This clonotype was seen repeatedly, ten times or more. The chain employs TRBV9 and TRBJ2-1, with TRBD2 identical over 7 bases. Germline CDR1 SGDLS, CDR2 YYNGEE. The CDR3 contains 15 residues. With 6 bases clipped from V and 0 bases from J, the junction kept 6 bases outside the gene matches. The CDR3, as DNA: TGTGCCAGCATCGAAAGGGAGGGCTCCTACAATGAGCAGTTCTTC. It encodes CASIEREGSYNEQFF.

This clonotype has a count of ten or more. J is TRBJ2-3 and V is TRBV18, with D uncertain. V shed 3 bases and J shed 2 bases, with 6 bases lying between them. CDR3 length: 13 residues. Germline loops: CDR1 KGHSH, CDR2 LQKENI. The CDR3 loop reads CASSPSLTDTQYF. For the CDR3, the DNA is TGTGCCAGCTCACCTTCCCTCACAGATACGCAGTATTTT.

In this sample, this clonotype turned up many times. The rearrangement links TRBV20-1 to TRBJ1-2; D is undetermined. Deletions cut 0 bases from V and 0 bases from J, with 8 bases between. The CDR3 contains 14 residues. CDR1 and CDR2 (germline): DFQATT, SNEGSKA (reference sequence). The DNA of the CDR3 is TGCAGTGCTAGAGATGGGGAAGCTAACTATGGCTACACCTTC. As protein: CSARDGEANYGYTF.

This clonotype was counted at least ten times. The chain recombines TRBV5-4 with TRBJ2-2, with 10 bases aligning to TRBD2. V shed 1 base and J 5 bases; nucleotides not matched to a gene: 8. The CDR3 consists of 17 residues. Germline loops: CDR1 SGHNT, CDR2 YYREEE (reference sequence). CDR3 protein: CASSLRNLAGVTGELFF. CDR3 in DNA: TGTGCCAGCAGCTTGCGCAATCTAGCGGGAGTAACCGGGGAGCTGTTTTTT.

As concerns this clonotype: This clone may be a read error of a much larger clone one base away. V and J are TRBV10-3 and TRBJ2-7, with D unclear. CDR1 and CDR2 from the germline V gene are ENHRY and SYGVKD. The V end lost 0 bases, the J end lost 6 bases, and 9 bases lay between the germline ends. The CDR3 runs to 13 residues. The CDR3 reads CAISESTSLEQYF. The CDR3 DNA reads as TGTGCCATCAGTGAGTCGACCAGCCTCGAGCAGTACTTC.

The sample holds many counts of this clonotype. The chain links TRBV20-1 to TRBJ2-7; D unclear. V was clipped by 2 bases and J by 7 bases, with 15 bases between them. This CDR3 spans 13 amino acids. Germline-derived CDR1 and CDR2 are DFQATT and SNEGSKA (reference sequence). The CDR3 DNA reads TGCAGTGCTAGAAGACAACCGGAGCTGGAGCAGTACTTC. Its protein is CSARRQPELEQYF.

The chain joins TRBV30 to TRBJ2-1; 10 nucleotides align to TRBD2. J lost 7 bases, V lost 1 base, and 7 bases had no gene match. The CDR3 runs to 15 residues. CDR1 is GTSNPN and CDR2 is SVGIG in the germline V gene (reference sequence). CDR3 sequence: CAWSAQSGRGNEQFF. CDR3 in DNA: TGTGCCTGGAGTGCACAAAGCGGGAGGGGTAATGAGCAGTTCTTC.

This clonotype was counted many times. The rearrangement joins TRBV7-6 to TRBJ2-2; D is unclear. CDR3 length equals 17 residues. Germline CDR1 SGHVS, CDR2 FNYEAQ. V dropped 3 bases and J dropped 0 bases, with 14 bases sitting between them. Here the CDR3 reads CASSLNTLGANTGELFF. CDR3 DNA: TGTGCCAGCAGCTTGAATACGCTTGGGGCGAACACCGGGGAGCTGTTTTTT.

Note on this clonotype: A much larger clone lies a single base off, so this may be a read error. V and J are TRBV3-1 and TRBJ2-7; D is perhaps TRBD2 (5 bases). The germline gives CDR1 LGHDT, CDR2 YNNKEL (reference sequence). The ends were cut back, 4 bases at V and 12 bases at J, with 19 bases in the middle. The CDR3 has 13 residues. Here the CDR3 reads CASSPRDMDLRYF. CDR3 nucleotides: TGTGCCAGCAGCCCCCGGGATATGGACCTTCGGTACTTC.

This clonotype was detected ten times or more. The genes are TRBV15 and TRBJ2-1, with 7 bases matching TRBD2. Germline CDR1 reads LNHNV; CDR2 reads YYDKDF (reference sequence). Germline trimming cut 5 bases from V and 5 bases from J; bases unmatched to any gene: 9. This CDR3 is built from 15 residues. The CDR3 DNA reads TGTGCCACCAGCCTTATGAGCGGGACTGACAATGAGCAGTTCTTC. Translation: CATSLMSGTDNEQFF.

In its sample, this clonotype was seen many times. The V call is TRBV20-1, the J call TRBJ1-6, with 8 bases lining up with TRBD1. Germline V CDR1 and CDR2: DFQATT, SNEGSKA (reference sequence). CDR3 length: 16 residues. Germline trimming cut 2 bases from V and 1 base from J; bases unmatched to any gene: 4. CDR3 protein: CSARPDRGSYNSPLHF. CDR3 coding DNA: TGCAGTGCTAGACCCGACAGGGGATCCTATAATTCACCCCTCCACTTT.

This clonotype was seen ten or more times. The V and J genes are TRBV6-6 and TRBJ1-2; D might be TRBD1 (5 bases). The germline gives CDR1 MNHNY, CDR2 SVGAGI (reference sequence). The CDR3 runs to 16 residues. V was clipped by 2 bases and J by 1 base, with 14 bases between them. CDR3 coding DNA: TGTGCCAGCAGTTACGGGGTCAGGGACCTTAACTATGGCTACACCTTC. It encodes CASSYGVRDLNYGYTF.

The genes are TRBV5-6 and TRBJ2-7, with D unresolved. V dropped 2 bases and J dropped 2 bases, with 8 bases sitting between them. The CDR3 totals 13 residues. CDR1 is SGHDT, CDR2 YYEEEE, per germline. The CDR3 sequence: CASSFGSPYEQYF. The CDR3 bases are TGTGCCAGCAGCTTCGGAAGCCCCTACGAGCAGTACTTC.

V is TRBV28 and J is TRBJ2-2; 13 positions agree with TRBD2. With V trimmed by 2 bases and J by 5 bases, 5 bases remained unmatched. The CDR3 totals 17 residues. Looked up from germline, CDR1 is MDHEN and CDR2 is SYDVKM. DNA of the CDR3: TGTGCCAGCAGTTTAGGCGGACTAGCGGGAGTAACCGGGGAGCTGTTTTTT. Encoded protein: CASSLGGLAGVTGELFF.

This clonotype was observed at least ten times. At one end the junction does not follow the germline gene, possibly because of a read error. The chain combines TRBV7-8 with TRBJ2-7, with D hard to call. CDR3 length: 13 amino acids. The germline CDR1 and CDR2 sequences are SGHVS and FQNEAQ. The CDR3 region is CASSLSGSHEQYF. The CDR3 coding sequence is TGTGCCAGCAGCTTATCGGGTTCCCACGAACAGTACTTC.

As concerns this clonotype: This sequence may be a read error, since a much larger clone differs from it by one base. The chain is built from TRBV7-9 and TRBJ1-5; D remains ambiguous. The germline V and J ends were trimmed by 5 bases and 0 bases, with 5 bases remaining between them. The CDR3 totals 13 residues. CDR1 is SEHNR, CDR2 FQNEAQ, per germline (reference sequence). The CDR3 here is CASSKGSNQPQHF. DNA of the CDR3: TGTGCCAGCAGCAAGGGTAGCAATCAGCCCCAGCATTTT.

In its sample, this clonotype was seen many times. V usage is TRBV4-1 and J usage is TRBJ1-2, with 7 bases matching TRBD1. The CDR3 spans 15 residues. V shed 1 base, J shed 7 bases, and the junction held 9 bases outside the gene matches. Per germline, CDR1 MGHRA and CDR2 YSYEKL. CDR3 nucleotides: TGCGCCAGCAGCCAAGCCTCACAGGGGACTTCTGGCTACACCTTC. Its translation: CASSQASQGTSGYTF.

This clonotype was recorded a few times. This rearrangement joins TRBV5-4 to TRBJ1-5; D is perhaps TRBD1 (5 bases). Deletions cut 4 bases from V and 7 bases from J, with 12 bases between. The CDR3 length is 13 residues. CDR1 SGHNT and CDR2 YYREEE come from the germline V gene (reference sequence). For the CDR3, the DNA is TGTGCCAGCAGCCCTGGGACGCAACAGCCCCAGCATTTT. Protein sequence: CASSPGTQQPQHF.

This clonotype was picked up many times. The CDR3 reads CASSQVFTGELFF. The CDR3, as DNA: TGTGCCAGCAGCCAAGTTTTTACCGGGGAGCTGTTTTTT. The chain recombines TRBV14 with TRBJ2-2; D uncertain. V lost 1 base and J lost 5, with 5 bases in between. The germline V gene has CDR1 SGHDN and CDR2 FVKESK. The CDR3 is 13 amino acids.

This clonotype was detected many times. J is TRBJ1-2 and V is TRBV15, with 7 bases aligning to TRBD1. Trimming cost V 0 bases and J 4 bases; bases outside gene matches: 5. This CDR3 comprises 15 residues. Germline V CDR1 and CDR2: LNHNV, YYDKDF (reference sequence). The CDR3 sequence is CATSRDRGGSYGYTF. In DNA, the CDR3 is TGTGCCACCAGCAGAGATCGAGGGGGCAGCTATGGCTACACCTTC.

This clonotype was counted at least ten times. The chain uses TRBV5-1 and TRBJ1-6, with D unclear. V shed 0 bases and J shed 11 bases, with 6 bases lying between them. Germline CDR1 is SGHRS and CDR2 is YFSETQ. CDR3 size: 12 residues. The CDR3, as DNA: TGCGCCAGCAGCTTGGCCCGGACACCCCTCCACTTT. This codes for CASSLARTPLHF. Based on the CDR3 plus reference TRBV5-1 and TRBJ1-6, the full variable domain is KAGVTQTPRYLIKTRGQQVTLSCSPISGHRSVSWYQQTPGQGLQFLFEYFSETQRNKGNFPGRFSGRQFSNSRSEMNVSTLELGDSALYLCASSLARTPLHFGNGTRLTVT.

As for this clonotype: Being one base from a much bigger clone, this may be a read error. The V gene is TRBV12-3 or TRBV12-4, the J gene TRBJ2-7; D call uncertain. Trimming shortened V by 4 bases and J by 5 bases, and 9 bases separated the two germline ends. This CDR3 spans 12 amino acids. The CDR3 DNA reads as TGTGCCAGCAGTTCCTTGCCAGACGAGCAGTACTTC. Amino acids: CASSSLPDEQYF.

This clonotype was counted only a few times. The V call is TRBV28, the J call TRBJ1-2; 8 nucleotides agree with TRBD1. V lost 4 bases to trimming and J lost 3 bases; unmatched junction nucleotides: 10. This CDR3 contains 16 residues. The germline gives CDR1 MDHEN, CDR2 SYDVKM. The CDR3 DNA reads TGTGCCAGCAGTTCCAACGACAGGGGTGGATACTATGGCTACACCTTC. Amino acids: CASSSNDRGGYYGYTF.

This clonotype was observed many times. This chain connects TRBV30 to TRBJ2-3; a possible D gene is TRBD2 (5 bases). CDR3 length equals 15 residues. V lost 2 bases, J lost 2 bases, and 14 bases lay in between. Germline V lookup: CDR1 GTSNPN, CDR2 SVGIG (reference sequence). The CDR3 is CAWSRRDFLTDTQYF. The CDR3 DNA reads TGTGCCTGGAGTCGTCGGGATTTTCTCACAGATACGCAGTATTTT.